This TCR beta chain comes out of a study of blood T cell repertoires in COVID-19. Study context: The analysed material was cDNA or gDNA that came from T cells, B-cell-depleted T cells, or PBMCs.

Libraries were prepared by immunoSEQ multiplex PCR; TCRdb keeps only in-frame clonotypes and omits some of them. The sample yields roughly 100,000 clones, 65% to 90% seen once. V shed 4 bases, J shed 6 bases, and the junction held 5 bases outside the gene matches. Looked up from germline, CDR1 is SGHTA and CDR2 is FQGNSA. The CDR3 length is 13 residues. The count of this clone is one. The chain links TRBV7-2 to TRBJ2-5, with 7 bases aligning to TRBD1. Source material: peripheral blood. The TCR sequence derives from a woman aged 80 or older with active or convalescent COVID-19. CDR3 residues: CASSSDRVKTQYF. In DNA, the CDR3 is TGTGCCAGCAGCTCCGACAGGGTTAAGACCCAGTACTTC.